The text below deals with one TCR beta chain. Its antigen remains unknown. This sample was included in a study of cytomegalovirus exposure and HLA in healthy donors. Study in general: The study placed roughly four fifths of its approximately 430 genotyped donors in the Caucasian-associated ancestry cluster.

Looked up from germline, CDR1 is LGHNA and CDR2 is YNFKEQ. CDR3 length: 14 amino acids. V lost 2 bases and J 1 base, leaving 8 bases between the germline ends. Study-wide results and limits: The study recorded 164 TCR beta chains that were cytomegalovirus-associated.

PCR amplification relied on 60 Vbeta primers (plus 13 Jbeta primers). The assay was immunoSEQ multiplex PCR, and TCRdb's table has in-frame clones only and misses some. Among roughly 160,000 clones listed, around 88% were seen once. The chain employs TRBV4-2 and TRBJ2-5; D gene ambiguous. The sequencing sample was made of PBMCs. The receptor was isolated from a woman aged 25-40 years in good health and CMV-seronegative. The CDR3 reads CASSQNYFQETQYF. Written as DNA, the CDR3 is TGTGCCAGCAGCCAAAATTACTTCCAAGAGACCCAGTACTTC.